This TCR beta chain was identified in a study of Ad26.COV2.S vaccination and SARS-CoV-2 variants. Treatment of the sample: 15 to 20 received Ad26.COV2.S at low or high dose, single or two shots; 5 received placebo; per-sample allocation not given. Each sample was drawn 63 days after the first injection (of vaccine or placebo). Sequenced by immunoSEQ multiplex PCR; TCRdb stores in-frame clones only, minus some. The data contain 350,000 to 500,000 clones, roughly 87% of them singletons. Germline lookup yields CDR1 SGHVS and CDR2 FQNEAQ. The V end lost 1 base, the J end lost 4 bases, and 11 bases lay between the germline ends. This CDR3 has 16 residues.

V usage is TRBV7-8 and J usage is TRBJ1-6; no firm D call. Sequenced here: peripheral blood, sampled in a trial of Ad26.COV2.S vaccine versus placebo. The sequence came from a person between 18 and 60 years old who received the Ad26.COV2.S COVID-19 vaccine or a placebo. CDR3: CASSLGRQTYNSPLHF. The CDR3 bases are TGTGCCAGCAGCTTAGGCAGGCAGACTTATAATTCACCCCTCCACTTT. Combining the CDR3 with reference TRBV7-8 and TRBJ1-6 gives the whole variable domain GAGVSQSPRYKVAKRGQDVALRCDPISGHVSLFWYQQALGQGPEFLTYFQNEAQLDKSGLPSDRFFAERPEGSVSTLKIQRTQQEDSAVYLCASSLGRQTYNSPLHFGNGTRLTVT.